The rows below give T cell receptor beta chains drawn from one sample of a study of graft-versus-host responses after intestinal transplantation. Clones were sequenced by immunoSEQ multiplex PCR, and TCRdb holds only the in-frame ones, with some missing. The sample shows 20,000 to 25,000 clones, 89% of them seen only once. This specimen consisted of PBMCs, obtained 65 to 70 days after intestinal transplantation. The receptor set was obtained from a human patient who received an intestinal transplant, so some T cells may come from the graft donor. Both conserved end residues are part of each CDR3. The D gene is left open where the match is weak. Only some rows state a clone size, as once, few, many or a class for expanded clones.

J | size | length | V | D | CDR3 | DNA
TRBJ2-5 | once | 16 | TRBV2 | TRBD1 | CASSEVWTGGVETQYF | TGTGCCAGCAGTGAAGTATGGACAGGGGGCGTGGAGACCCAGTACTTC
TRBJ2-7 | - | 14 | TRBV27 | - | CASSLKGAPGEQYF | TGTGCCAGCAGTTTGAAAGGAGCGCCCGGCGAGCAGTACTTC
TRBJ1-1 | - | 14 | TRBV7-9 | TRBD1 | CASSFQGGNTEAFF | TGTGCCAGCAGCTTCCAGGGGGGGAACACTGAAGCTTTCTTT
TRBJ2-5 | - | 16 | TRBV6-6 | TRBD2 | CASSHGAGGVQETQYF | TGTGCCAGCAGCCACGGGGCGGGGGGGGTCCAAGAGACCCAGTACTTC
TRBJ1-2 | - | 12 | TRBV30 | - | CAWSQSDRGYTF | TGTGCCTGGAGCCAATCGGATAGGGGCTACACCTTC
TRBJ2-2 | - | 11 | TRBV30 | - | CAWRGGGELFF | TGTGCCTGGAGGGGGGGCGGGGAGCTGTTTTTT
TRBJ1-5 | - | 18 | TRBV30 | TRBD1 | CAWIHPGDRGSSNQPQHF | TGTGCCTGGATCCACCCGGGGGACAGGGGATCTAGCAATCAGCCCCAGCATTTT
TRBJ2-3 | - | 16 | TRBV6-4 | TRBD2 | CASSHELAANTDTQYF | TGTGCCAGCAGTCACGAACTAGCGGCTAACACAGATACGCAGTATTTT
TRBJ2-6 | - | 15 | TRBV2 | - | CASSGFRSGANVLTF | TGTGCCAGCAGTGGCTTTCGCTCTGGGGCCAACGTCCTGACTTTC
TRBJ1-2 | - | 15 | TRBV6-5 | TRBD1 | CASRTRDRGNYGYTF | TGTGCCAGCAGGACCCGGGACAGGGGGAACTATGGCTACACCTTC
TRBJ2-3 | - | 16 | TRBV4-3 | - | CASSQTQTGLTDTQYF | TGCGCCAGCAGCCAGACCCAGACAGGTCTCACAGATACGCAGTATTTT
TRBJ1-1 | - | 13 | TRBV9 | - | CASSVGEFPEAFF | TGTGCCAGCAGCGTAGGGGAGTTCCCTGAAGCTTTCTTT
TRBJ1-1 | - | 12 | TRBV7-9 | - | CASSLGETEAFF | TGTGCCAGCAGCTTAGGGGAGACTGAAGCTTTCTTT
TRBJ1-2 | - | 15 | TRBV9 | - | CASSPSQGRYYGYTF | TGTGCCAGCAGCCCGAGCCAGGGCCGCTATTATGGCTACACCTTC
TRBJ2-7 | - | 12 | TRBV30 | - | CAWGARDYEQYF | TGTGCCTGGGGGGCTAGGGACTACGAGCAGTACTTC
TRBJ2-7 | - | 15 | TRBV4-3 | - | CASSHNLGETYEQYF | TGCGCCAGCAGCCACAATCTGGGGGAGACCTACGAGCAGTACTTC
TRBJ2-1 | - | 15 | TRBV9 | TRBD2 | CASSAGLAGWNEQFF | TGTGCCAGCAGCGCCGGACTAGCGGGGTGGAATGAGCAGTTCTTC
TRBJ2-3 | - | 13 | TRBV4-3 | - | CASSQYFTDTQYF | TGCGCCAGCAGCCAATATTTCACAGATACGCAGTATTTT
TRBJ1-5 | once | 18 | TRBV12-5 | - | CASGLVLEDRYSNQPQHF | TGTGCTAGTGGTTTGGTACTGGAAGACAGGTATAGCAATCAGCCCCAGCATTTT
TRBJ2-1 | - | 11 | TRBV7-2 | - | CASSLAYEQFF | TGTGCCAGCAGCTTAGCATATGAGCAGTTCTTC
TRBJ2-7 | - | 15 | TRBV30 | - | CAWSETGSRSYEQYF | TGTGCCTGGAGTGAGACAGGTTCCCGCTCCTACGAGCAGTACTTC
TRBJ1-6 | - | 13 | TRBV30 | - | CAWSQDSNSPLHF | TGTGCCTGGAGCCAAGACAGTAATTCACCCCTCCACTTT
TRBJ2-7 | - | 13 | TRBV29-1 | - | CSVVMLDSYEQYF | TGCAGCGTTGTGATGCTAGACTCCTACGAGCAGTACTTC
TRBJ2-7 | - | 14 | TRBV4-3 | TRBD2 | CASSQGTSGYEQYF | TGCGCCAGCAGCCAGGGGACTAGCGGTTACGAGCAGTACTTC
TRBJ1-1 | medium-sized | 16 | TRBV4-3 | TRBD1 | CASSQGTGYTSTEAFF | TGCGCCAGCAGCCAAGGGACAGGGTACACCTCGACTGAAGCTTTCTTT
TRBJ1-2 | - | 16 | TRBV11-2 | - | CASSLRGRAAHYGYTF | TGTGCCAGCAGCTTAAGGGGCCGGGCGGCTCACTATGGCTACACCTTC
TRBJ2-2 | - | 16 | TRBV7-9 | - | CASSLGLATGTGELFF | TGTGCCAGCAGCTTAGGGTTGGCGACTGGCACCGGGGAGCTGTTTTTT
TRBJ2-1 | - | 13 | TRBV19 | - | CASSSGTYNEQFF | TGTGCCAGTAGTAGCGGGACCTACAATGAGCAGTTCTTC
TRBJ2-3 | once | 15 | TRBV4-3 | TRBD1 | CASSQGQGVTDTQYF | TGCGCCAGCAGCCAAGGACAGGGGGTTACAGATACGCAGTATTTT
TRBJ1-1 | - | 14 | TRBV19 | - | CASSAHRENTEAFF | TGTGCCAGTAGTGCGCACAGGGAAAACACTGAAGCTTTCTTT
TRBJ1-2 | - | 14 | TRBV7-9 | TRBD1 | CASSLEAGGYGYTF | TGTGCCAGCAGCTTAGAGGCAGGGGGATATGGCTACACCTTC
TRBJ1-6 | few | 16 | TRBV4-3 | - | CASSQDPYTEASPLHF | TGCGCCAGCAGCCAAGATCCATACACGGAGGCCTCACCCCTCCACTTT
TRBJ2-2 | - | 13 | TRBV30 | - | CAWSVLITGELFF | TGTGCCTGGAGTGTACTGATAACCGGGGAGCTGTTTTTT
TRBJ2-6 | - | 17 | TRBV29-1 | - | CSVRLAAGISGANVLTF | TGCAGCGTCCGACTTGCAGCTGGGATTTCTGGGGCCAACGTCCTGACTTTC
TRBJ1-2 | - | 13 | TRBV2 | TRBD1 | CPPTEGGGYGYTF | TGCCCCCCTACAGAAGGGGGCGGCTATGGCTACACCTTC
TRBJ2-1 | - | 12 | TRBV11-2 | - | CASSLLQGPQFF | TGTGCCAGCAGCTTATTGCAGGGGCCACAGTTCTTC
TRBJ2-7 | - | 14 | TRBV30 | - | CAWNPGQFNYEQYF | TGTGCCTGGAATCCGGGGCAGTTCAACTACGAGCAGTACTTC
TRBJ2-2 | once | 14 | TRBV29-1 | TRBD1 | CSVVTGMGTGELFF | TGCAGCGTTGTGACAGGGATGGGTACCGGGGAGCTGTTTTTT
TRBJ2-1 | - | 13 | TRBV6-1 | - | CASSVGVGNEQFF | TGTGCCAGCAGTGTGGGGGTGGGTAATGAGCAGTTCTTC
TRBJ2-3 | - | 18 | TRBV11-2 | TRBD2 | CAVLGASGGHWSTDTQYF | TGTGCCGTCCTAGGGGCTAGCGGGGGCCACTGGAGCACAGATACGCAGTATTTT
TRBJ2-7 | - | 14 | TRBV5-3 | - | CARSLALASYEQYF | TGTGCCAGAAGCTTGGCCCTAGCCAGCTACGAGCAGTACTTC
TRBJ2-3 | once | 13 | TRBV5-1 | - | CASSQTATDTQYF | TGCGCCAGCAGTCAGACAGCCACAGATACGCAGTATTTT
TRBJ2-7 | - | 15 | TRBV7-6 | TRBD2 | CASSPLPGLAGEQYF | TGTGCCAGCAGCCCCCTACCGGGACTAGCGGGCGAGCAGTACTTC
TRBJ1-4 | few | 13 | TRBV27 | - | CASSPQGNEKLFF | TGTGCCAGCAGTCCACAGGGAAACGAAAAACTGTTTTTT
TRBJ1-2 | - | 14 | TRBV28 | - | CASTFPDGNYGYTF | TGTGCCAGCACCTTCCCTGATGGTAACTATGGCTACACCTTC
TRBJ2-7 | - | 14 | TRBV4-3 | - | CASSQGRHPYEQYF | TGCGCCAGCAGCCAAGGTCGACATCCCTACGAGCAGTACTTC
TRBJ1-2 | - | 16 | TRBV4-3 | - | CASSQDIWDRGYGYTF | TGCGCCAGCAGCCAAGATATTTGGGATAGGGGCTATGGCTACACCTTC
TRBJ2-7 | - | 13 | TRBV5-4 | TRBD1 | CASSLTGTDEQYF | TGTGCCAGCAGCTTGACCGGGACAGACGAGCAGTACTTC
TRBJ2-5 | - | 13 | TRBV6-5 | - | CASSYGRVETQYF | TGTGCCAGCAGTTACGGGCGGGTAGAGACCCAGTACTTC